The 2 T cell receptor beta chains reported below all come from one sample, sequenced in a study of stem cell transplantation in POMP-related autoinflammatory disease. Sequenced by immunoSEQ multiplex PCR; TCRdb stores in-frame clones only, minus some. The profile covers 9,000 to 10,000 clones, with more than 75% appearing a single time and 4.5% to 5% taken by the ten largest. Sequences were derived from CD4+ T cells from PBMCs, sampled after stem cell transplantation. All receptors come from a human patient with POMP-related autoinflammation and immune dysregulation (PRAID). Some T cells may originate from the graft donor.

This chain joins TRBV19 and TRBJ2-7; weak D call: TRBD2 (6 bases). The V and J ends lost 4 bases and 0 bases respectively, with 10 bases between them. This CDR3 has 14 amino acids. Germline V CDR1 and CDR2: LNHDA, SQIVND (reference sequence). CDR3 nucleotide sequence: TGTGCCAGTAGTAGGGAGGCGAGCTCCTACGAGCAGTACTTC. Amino acids: CASSREASSYEQYF.

The V call is TRBV5-1, the J call TRBJ1-1; no definite D call. Trimming shortened V by 1 base and J by 4 bases, and 5 bases separated the two germline ends. Germline-derived CDR1 and CDR2 are SGHRS and YFSETQ. This CDR3 contains 12 residues. The CDR3 sequence is CASSLNPTEAFF. Written as DNA, the CDR3 is TGCGCCAGCAGCTTGAACCCCACTGAAGCTTTCTTT.